This is a list of T cell receptor beta chains from one sample in a study of cytomegalovirus exposure and HLA in healthy donors. The data were produced by immunoSEQ multiplex PCR, yet TCRdb's version contains in-frame clones alone and is incomplete. The sample yields roughly 230,000 clones, 92% seen once. The sample was PBMCs. These receptors were collected from a girl aged 2-10 years in good health and CMV-seronegative. Both conserved end residues are part of each CDR3. The order of the fields is V gene, J gene, CDR3 protein.

v_gene: TRBV28
j_gene: TRBJ2-1
CDR3aa: CASWGQGSSYNEQFF

v_gene: TRBV10-3
j_gene: TRBJ1-1
CDR3aa: CAIRTGEATEAFF

v_gene: TRBV5-6
j_gene: TRBJ2-3
CDR3aa: CASSPDLDTQYF

v_gene: TRBV18
j_gene: TRBJ2-5
CDR3aa: CASSPRTSTSRDRGETQYF

v_gene: TRBV5-5
j_gene: TRBJ1-1
CDR3aa: CASSLRTEAFF

v_gene: TRBV30
j_gene: TRBJ2-5
CDR3aa: CAWSVLGGRETQYF

v_gene: TRBV7-9
j_gene: TRBJ1-2
CDR3aa: CASSDDRVGGYTF

v_gene: TRBV6-5
j_gene: TRBJ1-5
CDR3aa: CASFQGQGSNQPQHF

v_gene: TRBV5-4
j_gene: TRBJ2-1
CDR3aa: CASSPSGNYNEQFF

v_gene: TRBV5-4
j_gene: TRBJ2-7
CDR3aa: CASSDGTSGIYEQYF

v_gene: TRBV6-6
j_gene: TRBJ1-2
CDR3aa: CASIRGGNYGYTF

v_gene: TRBV6-5
j_gene: TRBJ2-3
CDR3aa: CASSYIGAGADTQYF

v_gene: TRBV28
j_gene: TRBJ1-5
CDR3aa: CASSLSRQPQHF

v_gene: TRBV10-1
j_gene: TRBJ1-2
CDR3aa: CASSERATGIGYGYTF

v_gene: TRBV11-2
j_gene: TRBJ2-5
CDR3aa: CASSPLSGRDQETQYF

v_gene: TRBV5-1
j_gene: TRBJ2-1
CDR3aa: CATNPAGGLNEQFF

v_gene: TRBV4-1
j_gene: TRBJ2-3
CDR3aa: CASSQAASGNTDTQYF

v_gene: TRBV28
j_gene: TRBJ1-6
CDR3aa: CASRSTYLRTGDSPLHF

v_gene: TRBV28
j_gene: TRBJ2-1
CDR3aa: CASSPQGQAYNEQFF

v_gene: TRBV30
j_gene: TRBJ1-2
CDR3aa: CAWGQTNYGYTF

v_gene: TRBV20-1
j_gene: TRBJ1-4
CDR3aa: CSASEREKLFF

v_gene: TRBV6-6
j_gene: TRBJ1-2
CDR3aa: CASSVLLAGLNGYTF

v_gene: TRBV19
j_gene: TRBJ2-2
CDR3aa: CASSAGGLTGELFF

v_gene: TRBV5-1
j_gene: TRBJ2-7
CDR3aa: CASSTTSWAGYYEQYF

v_gene: TRBV7-6
j_gene: TRBJ2-7
CDR3aa: CASSPRRLAGDEQYF

v_gene: TRBV27
j_gene: TRBJ2-7
CDR3aa: CASSPSGQIYEQYF

v_gene: TRBV10-2
j_gene: TRBJ2-7
CDR3aa: CASSAGSSSYEQYF

v_gene: TRBV7-9
j_gene: -
CDR3aa: CASSSTYEQYF

v_gene: TRBV13
j_gene: TRBJ2-7
CDR3aa: CASSYRTAMGEQYF

v_gene: TRBV6-4
j_gene: TRBJ2-7
CDR3aa: CASSDTASGRACSYEQYF

v_gene: TRBV4-2
j_gene: TRBJ1-3
CDR3aa: CASSQDRGSSGNTIYF

v_gene: TRBV7-2
j_gene: TRBJ2-1
CDR3aa: CASSPGSYNEQFF

v_gene: TRBV5-1
j_gene: TRBJ2-7
CDR3aa: CASSRGGWEQYF

v_gene: TRBV5-4
j_gene: TRBJ1-3
CDR3aa: CASSPSRAGAGNTIYF

v_gene: TRBV19
j_gene: TRBJ1-6
CDR3aa: CASMAGTANSPLHF

v_gene: TRBV7-9
j_gene: TRBJ2-1
CDR3aa: CASTLPRGPGPIEQFF

v_gene: TRBV2
j_gene: TRBJ1-2
CDR3aa: CASREGTLIYGYTF

v_gene: TRBV29-1
j_gene: TRBJ2-4
CDR3aa: CSVGHRVGAKNIQYF

v_gene: TRBV7-9
j_gene: TRBJ1-6
CDR3aa: CASSSQPLHF

v_gene: TRBV6-5
j_gene: TRBJ1-4
CDR3aa: CASSYSVGQGQEKLFF

v_gene: TRBV28
j_gene: TRBJ1-5
CDR3aa: CASSPYRGLGGNQPQHF

v_gene: TRBV28
j_gene: TRBJ2-1
CDR3aa: CASSGQGVSNEQFF

v_gene: TRBV18
j_gene: TRBJ2-5
CDR3aa: CASSLLEETQYF

v_gene: TRBV9
j_gene: TRBJ1-4
CDR3aa: CASSVGLTNEKLFF

v_gene: TRBV29-1
j_gene: TRBJ1-1
CDR3aa: CSSSKGQANTEAFF

v_gene: TRBV6-5
j_gene: TRBJ1-3
CDR3aa: CASRNRFSGNTIYF

v_gene: TRBV7-9
j_gene: TRBJ1-1
CDR3aa: CASSAPQGPQTEAFF

v_gene: TRBV9
j_gene: TRBJ2-2
CDR3aa: CASSVSGFQGGELFF

v_gene: TRBV7-8
j_gene: TRBJ1-2
CDR3aa: CASSFGTGGYTF

v_gene: TRBV5-1
j_gene: TRBJ2-3
CDR3aa: CASSLALAGAVDTQYF

v_gene: TRBV6-1
j_gene: TRBJ2-1
CDR3aa: CASRPRDYHNEQFF

v_gene: TRBV6-6
j_gene: TRBJ1-5
CDR3aa: CASRRTENQPQHF

v_gene: TRBV28
j_gene: TRBJ2-1
CDR3aa: CAILGQGSHEQFF

v_gene: TRBV25-1
j_gene: TRBJ2-3
CDR3aa: CASSEYIQTSTDTQYF

v_gene: TRBV5-1
j_gene: TRBJ2-5
CDR3aa: CASSLGSSGGVEETQYF

v_gene: TRBV14
j_gene: TRBJ1-1
CDR3aa: CASTGRAPGQGNTEAFF

v_gene: TRBV27
j_gene: -
CDR3aa: CASSLLAGANTYEQYF

v_gene: TRBV7-2
j_gene: TRBJ2-3
CDR3aa: CASSLAAGTSGGAPDTQYF

v_gene: TRBV7-9
j_gene: TRBJ2-7
CDR3aa: CASSPGQGASREQYF